These 3 T cell receptor beta chains originate from one sample sequenced in a study of shared clonotypes between healthy human individuals. Sequencing used immunoSEQ multiplex PCR; TCRdb keeps in-frame clones, though not all of them. Of roughly 380,000 clones in the sample, approximately 96% are singletons; the top ten hold about 0.32%. Sequenced input: memory CD8+ T cells sorted from blood. The subset is: CD45RO+ cells pooled with CCR7-negative TemRA cells. These receptors all stem from a man aged 25 to 40 in good health.

V usage is TRBV27 and J usage is TRBJ1-2, with D maybe TRBD1 (5 bases). The V end lost 5 bases, the J end lost 0 bases, and 10 bases lay between the germline ends. Germline-derived CDR1 and CDR2 are MNHEY and SMNVEV (reference sequence). CDR3 size: 14 residues. The chain's CDR3 is CASSLRQTNYGYTF. DNA of the CDR3: TGTGCCAGCAGTCTGAGACAGACTAACTATGGCTACACCTTC.

The rearrangement joins TRBV2 to TRBJ1-6; no clear D. The CDR3 spans 13 residues. Per germline, CDR1 SNHLY and CDR2 FYNNEI. Trimming took off 1 base at V and 10 bases at J, with 8 bases between the two ends. This CDR3 is CASSEEIDSPLHF. CDR3 sequence (DNA): TGTGCCAGCAGTGAAGAGATAGACTCACCCCTCCACTTT.

This clone has a handful of counts. The rearrangement uses TRBV14 and TRBJ2-1; D not resolved. Germline V gives CDR1 SGHDN, CDR2 FVKESK. With 0 bases removed from V and 8 bases from J, the gap between germline ends came to 5 bases. This CDR3 contains 12 residues. CDR3 nucleotide sequence: TGTGCCAGCAGCCAAGATGGACATGAGCAGTTCTTC. Translation gives CASSQDGHEQFF.